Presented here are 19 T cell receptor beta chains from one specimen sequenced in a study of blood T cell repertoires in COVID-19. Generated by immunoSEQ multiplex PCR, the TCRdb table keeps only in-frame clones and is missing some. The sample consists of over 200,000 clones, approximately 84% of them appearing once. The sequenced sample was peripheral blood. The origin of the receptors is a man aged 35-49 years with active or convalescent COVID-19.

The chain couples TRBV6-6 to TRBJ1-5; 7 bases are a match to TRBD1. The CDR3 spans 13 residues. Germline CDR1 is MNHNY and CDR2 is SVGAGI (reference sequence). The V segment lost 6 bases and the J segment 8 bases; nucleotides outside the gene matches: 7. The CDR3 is CASRLRGQEPQHF. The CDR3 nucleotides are TGTGCCAGCAGACTTAGAGGACAGGAGCCCCAGCATTTT.

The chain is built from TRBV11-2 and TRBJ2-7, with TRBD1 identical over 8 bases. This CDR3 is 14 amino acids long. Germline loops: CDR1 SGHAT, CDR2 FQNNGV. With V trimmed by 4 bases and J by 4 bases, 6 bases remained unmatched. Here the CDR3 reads CASSSGGQGYEQYF. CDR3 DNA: TGTGCCAGCAGCTCCGGCGGACAGGGATACGAGCAGTACTTC. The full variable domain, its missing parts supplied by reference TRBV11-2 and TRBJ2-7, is EAGVAQSPRYKIIEKRQSVAFWCNPISGHATLYWYQQILGQGPKLLIQFQNNGVVDDSQLPKDRFSAERLKGVDSTLKIQPAKLEDSAVYLCASSSGGQGYEQYFGPGTRLTVT.

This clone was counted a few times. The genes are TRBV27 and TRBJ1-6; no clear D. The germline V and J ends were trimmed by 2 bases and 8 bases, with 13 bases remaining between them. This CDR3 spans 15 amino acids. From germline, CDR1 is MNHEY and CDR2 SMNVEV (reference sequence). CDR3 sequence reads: CASSLGPSRDSPLHF. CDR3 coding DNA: TGTGCCAGCAGTTTAGGTCCTAGCCGAGATTCACCCCTCCACTTT.

The CDR3 DNA reads TGTGCCAGCAGCCCATTTGGACAGAGCGATCAGCCCCAGCATTTT. It yields the protein CASSPFGQSDQPQHF. The chain employs TRBV5-6 and TRBJ1-5; D is possibly TRBD1 (6 bases). The CDR3 has 15 amino acids. CDR1 and CDR2 (germline): SGHDT, YYEEEE. V lost 4 bases to trimming and J lost 5 bases, with 16 bases between them.

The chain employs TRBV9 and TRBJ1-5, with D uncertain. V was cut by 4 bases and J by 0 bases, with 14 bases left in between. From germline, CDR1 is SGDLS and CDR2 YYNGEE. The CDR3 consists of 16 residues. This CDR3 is CASSYGPNPSNQPQHF. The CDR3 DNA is TGTGCCAGCAGCTACGGTCCCAACCCTAGCAATCAGCCCCAGCATTTT.

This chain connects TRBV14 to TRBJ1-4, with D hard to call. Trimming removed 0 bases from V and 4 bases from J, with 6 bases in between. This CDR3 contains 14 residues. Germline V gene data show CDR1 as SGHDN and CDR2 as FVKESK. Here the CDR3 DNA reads TGTGCCAGCAGCCAAGACCTTAGTAATGAAAAACTGTTTTTT. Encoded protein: CASSQDLSNEKLFF. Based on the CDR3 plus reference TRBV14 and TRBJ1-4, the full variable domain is EAGVTQFPSHSVIEKGQTVTLRCDPISGHDNLYWYRRVMGKEIKFLLHFVKESKQDESGMPNNRFLAERTGGTYSTLKVQPAELEDSGVYFCASSQDLSNEKLFFGSGTQLSVL.

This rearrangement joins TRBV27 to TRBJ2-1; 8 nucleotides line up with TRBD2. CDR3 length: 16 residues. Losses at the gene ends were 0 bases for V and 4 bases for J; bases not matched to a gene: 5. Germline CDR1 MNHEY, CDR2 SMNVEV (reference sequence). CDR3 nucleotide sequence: TGTGCCAGCAGTTTATCCATAGCGGGAACATACAATGAGCAGTTCTTC. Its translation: CASSLSIAGTYNEQFF.

The CDR3 here is CASSNMGQGKGYGYTF. In nucleotides, the CDR3 is TGTGCCAGTAGCAACATGGGACAGGGGAAGGGCTATGGCTACACCTTC. This rearrangement joins TRBV19 to TRBJ1-2; 10 nucleotides agree with TRBD1. Germline V lookup: CDR1 LNHDA, CDR2 SQIVND (reference sequence). The CDR3 consists of 16 residues. Losses at the gene ends were 6 bases for V and 4 bases for J; bases not matched to a gene: 11.

Here the CDR3 reads CASTHADMPNGYTF. CDR3 DNA sequence: TGTGCCAGCACTCATGCCGACATGCCGAATGGCTACACCTTC. The chain links TRBV28 to TRBJ1-2; the D is unclear. Deletions cut 7 bases from V and 6 bases from J, with 18 bases between. This CDR3 is 14 amino acids long. Germline V gene lookup returns CDR1 MDHEN and CDR2 SYDVKM.

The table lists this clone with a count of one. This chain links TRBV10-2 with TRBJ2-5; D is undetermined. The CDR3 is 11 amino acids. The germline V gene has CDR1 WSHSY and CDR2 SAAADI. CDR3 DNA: TGCGCAGCTTGGTACCAAGAGACCCAGTACTTC. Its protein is CAAWYQETQYF.

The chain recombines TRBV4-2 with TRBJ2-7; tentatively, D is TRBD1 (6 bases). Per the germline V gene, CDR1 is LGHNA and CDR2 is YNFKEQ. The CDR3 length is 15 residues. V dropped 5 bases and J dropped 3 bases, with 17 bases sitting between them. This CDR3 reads CASSAGTTADYEQYF. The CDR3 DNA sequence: TGTGCCAGCAGCGCCGGGACAACGGCAGACTACGAGCAGTACTTC.

CDR3 DNA: TGTGCCTGGGGAAGACTGGGCTATGGCTACACCTTC. Encoded protein: CAWGRLGYGYTF. The chain uses TRBV30 and TRBJ1-2; D ambiguous. Between the trimmed V and J ends, which lost 5 bases and 4 bases, there was a span of 11 bases. CDR3 length: 12 residues. Germline CDR1 reads GTSNPN; CDR2 reads SVGIG (reference sequence).

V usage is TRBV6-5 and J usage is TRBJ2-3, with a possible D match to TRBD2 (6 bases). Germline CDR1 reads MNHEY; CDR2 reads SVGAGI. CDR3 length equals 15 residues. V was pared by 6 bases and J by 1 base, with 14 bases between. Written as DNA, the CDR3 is TGTGCCAGCAGCACCGGAGGGTCGGGCACAGATACGCAGTATTTT. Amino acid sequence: CASSTGGSGTDTQYF.

The CDR3 DNA follows: TGTGCCAGCAGTCGGCCAGGGAGGGGAACTAATGAAAAACTGTTTTTT. Translation gives CASSRPGRGTNEKLFF. The V and J genes are TRBV28 and TRBJ1-4, with D maybe TRBD1 (5 bases). Germline V gene sequence: CDR1 MDHEN, CDR2 SYDVKM. V lost 5 bases and J lost 1, with 14 bases in between. This CDR3 spans 16 amino acids. Together with reference TRBV28 and TRBJ1-4, the CDR3 gives the full variable domain: DVKVTQSSRYLVKRTGEKVFLECVQDMDHENMFWYRQDPGLGLRLIYFSYDVKMKEKGDIPEGYSVSREKKERFSLILESASTNQTSMYLCASSRPGRGTNEKLFFGSGTQLSVL.

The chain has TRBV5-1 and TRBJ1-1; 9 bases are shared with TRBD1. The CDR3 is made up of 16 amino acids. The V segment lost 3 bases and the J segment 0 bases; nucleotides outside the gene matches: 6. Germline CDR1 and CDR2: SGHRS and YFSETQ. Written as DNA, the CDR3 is TGCGCCAGCAGCTCCGGACAGGGGCGTATGAACACTGAAGCTTTCTTT. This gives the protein CASSSGQGRMNTEAFF.

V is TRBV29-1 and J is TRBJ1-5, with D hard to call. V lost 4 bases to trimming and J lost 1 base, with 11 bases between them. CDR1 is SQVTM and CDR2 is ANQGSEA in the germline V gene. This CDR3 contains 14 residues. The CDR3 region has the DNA TGCAGCGTTGTCGAGGGAACGAGCAATCAGCCCCAGCATTTT. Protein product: CSVVEGTSNQPQHF.

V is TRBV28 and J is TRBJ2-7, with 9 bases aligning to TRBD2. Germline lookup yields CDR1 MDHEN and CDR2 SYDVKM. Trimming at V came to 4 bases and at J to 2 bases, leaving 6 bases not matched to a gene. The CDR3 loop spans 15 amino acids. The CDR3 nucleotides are TGTGCCAGCAGTTCCCCGGGACTAGCAGCCTACGAGCAGTACTTC. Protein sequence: CASSSPGLAAYEQYF.

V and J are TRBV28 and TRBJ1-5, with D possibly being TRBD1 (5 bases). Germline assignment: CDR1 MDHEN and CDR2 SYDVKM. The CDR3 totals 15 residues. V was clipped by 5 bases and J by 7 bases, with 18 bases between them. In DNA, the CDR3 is TGTGCCAGCAGTCCAGGGCGAAGGGGCGTCCAGCCCCAGCATTTT. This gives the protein CASSPGRRGVQPQHF.

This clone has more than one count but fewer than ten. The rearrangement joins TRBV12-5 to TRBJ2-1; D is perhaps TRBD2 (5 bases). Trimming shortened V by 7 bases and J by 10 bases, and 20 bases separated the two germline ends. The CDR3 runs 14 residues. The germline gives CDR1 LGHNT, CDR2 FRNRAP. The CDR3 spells CASAATLSGDEQFF. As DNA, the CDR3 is TGTGCTAGTGCCGCGACTCTAAGCGGAGACGAGCAGTTCTTC.